Below are 10 T cell receptor beta chains sequenced from a single sample in a study of beta chain features in type 1 diabetes. Study conclusions and caveats: The study found moderately but significantly shorter TCRB CDR3s in all four CD4+ subsets of Type 1 diabetes patients.

These receptors have no identified antigens. The authors reverse transcribed all of the isolated RNA, so sequencing captured expressed TCRB transcripts. Profiling relied on immunoSEQ multiplex PCR, and the TCRdb table lists in-frame clones only, not all of them. Among under 350,000 clones, approximately 14% were seen once, and the ten largest hold around 0.016%. The sample was naive CD4+ T cells from blood. The source of these receptors is a man aged 30 to 39 with type 1 diabetes.

This clone showed up just a few times. The chain couples TRBV7-2 to TRBJ2-3, with TRBD2 matching over 8 bases. CDR1 and CDR2 from the germline V gene are SGHTA and FQGNSA. The CDR3 length is 15 residues. J gave up 1 base and V 5 bases, and 5 bases lay outside the gene matches. The CDR3 here is CASSGYSGGTDTQYF. DNA of the CDR3: TGTGCCAGCAGCGGATATAGCGGGGGCACAGATACGCAGTATTTT.

The genes are TRBV6-5 and TRBJ2-7, with 7 bases that match TRBD1. The V segment lost 0 bases and the J segment 4 bases; nucleotides outside the gene matches: 9. This CDR3 comprises 16 residues. Germline lookup yields CDR1 MNHEY and CDR2 SVGAGI. The DNA for the CDR3 is TGTGCCAGCAGTTACTCTGAGACAGGGTCATTGTACGAGCAGTACTTC. Amino acid sequence: CASSYSETGSLYEQYF.

The CDR3 spells CASAGLVGETQYF. The CDR3 coding sequence is TGTGCCAGCGCGGGGTTAGTAGGTGAGACCCAGTACTTC. The chain couples TRBV2 to TRBJ2-5; D may be TRBD2 (6 bases). Germline values: CDR1 SNHLY, CDR2 FYNNEI. This CDR3 contains 13 residues. Deletions cut 8 bases from V and 5 bases from J, with 15 bases between.

This chain connects TRBV29-1 to TRBJ1-3, with a tentative D call TRBD1 (6 bases). The V gene's germline CDR1 is SQVTM and CDR2 ANQGSEA. The V and J ends lost 4 bases and 0 bases respectively, with 16 bases between them. The CDR3 extends over 16 amino acids. CDR3 region: CSVGGRGMGSGNTIYF. CDR3 DNA: TGCAGCGTTGGTGGCAGGGGAATGGGCTCTGGAAACACCATATATTTT. The full variable domain, with the rest looked up from reference TRBV29-1 and TRBJ1-3, is SAVISQKPSRDICQRGTSLTIQCQVDSQVTMMFWYRQQPGQSLTLIATANQGSEATYESGFVIDKFPISRPNLTFSTLTVSNMSPEDSSIYLCSVGGRGMGSGNTIYFGEGSWLTVV.

There are a few counts of this clone. For the CDR3, the DNA is TGTGCCAGCAGAGTGGACAACTCCAATGAGCAGTTCTTC. Translated, it gives CASRVDNSNEQFF. The rearrangement joins TRBV6-5 to TRBJ2-1; tentatively, D is TRBD1 (5 bases). Trimming pared 6 bases from V and 6 bases from J, leaving 12 bases between. The CDR3 contains 13 residues. Germline assignment: CDR1 MNHEY and CDR2 SVGAGI.

This clone was counted only a few times. This rearrangement joins TRBV2 to TRBJ1-2; tentatively, D is TRBD1 (6 bases). CDR1 is SNHLY, CDR2 FYNNEI, per germline. With 6 bases removed from V and 4 bases from J, the gap between germline ends came to 9 bases. CDR3 length equals 12 residues. CDR3 in DNA: TGTGCCAGCAGGCAGACAGGCTATGGCTACACCTTC. It is translated as CASRQTGYGYTF. Variable domain in full (rest from reference TRBV2 and TRBJ1-2): EPEVTQTPSHQVTQMGQEVILRCVPISNHLYFYWYRQILGQKVEFLVSFYNNEISEKSEIFDDQFSVERPDGSNFTLKIRSTKLEDSAMYFCASRQTGYGYTFGSGTRLTVV.

This clone was counted between two and nine times. CDR3 sequence reads: CASSPGQSQETQYF. As DNA, the CDR3 is TGTGCCAGCTCACCGGGACAGTCGCAAGAGACCCAGTACTTC. The chain links TRBV18 to TRBJ2-5, with 7 bases aligning to TRBD1. Germline V gene sequence: CDR1 KGHSH, CDR2 LQKENI. J lost 2 bases, V lost 3 bases, and 3 bases had no gene match. The CDR3 is 14 amino acids.

This clone was counted a few times. The J gene is TRBJ2-3, the V gene TRBV7-3; 8 bases fit TRBD2. Looked up from germline, CDR1 is SGHTA and CDR2 is FQGTGA. The CDR3 extends over 16 amino acids. Unmatched junction bases numbered 11, after V lost 5 bases and J lost 4 bases. The CDR3 DNA follows: TGTGCCAGCAGCGCCCACCCCCAGCGGGAGTCAGATACGCAGTATTTT. It codes for CASSAHPQRESDTQYF.

This clone was observed a few times. V usage is TRBV6-6 and J usage is TRBJ2-5, with TRBD2 identical over 7 bases. Losses at the gene ends were 6 bases for V and 5 bases for J; bases not matched to a gene: 9. This CDR3 spans 14 amino acids. The V gene's germline CDR1 is MNHNY and CDR2 SVGAGI (reference sequence). The CDR3 nucleotides are TGTGCCAGCAGAGTTGCGGGAGCGGGGGAGACCCAGTACTTC. As protein: CASRVAGAGETQYF.

This clone was counted a few times. The sample contains more than one DNA sequence encoding this CDR3. The chain couples TRBV7-9 to TRBJ2-7, with D perhaps matching TRBD2 (5 bases). The CDR3 has 13 residues. Trimming removed 5 bases at V and 3 bases at J, with 11 bases between. Germline lookup yields CDR1 SEHNR and CDR2 FQNEAQ (reference sequence). The CDR3 DNA follows: TGTGCCAGCAGCCCCGGACTGATCTACGAGCAGTACTTC. It yields the protein CASSPGLIYEQYF.